This T cell receptor (beta chain) was recovered during a study of T cell responses to AZD1222 COVID-19 vaccine. The method was immunoSEQ multiplex PCR; TCRdb's version includes in-frame clones alone and lacks a portion of them. The sample gives approximately 110,000 clones, approximately 96% of which show up once; 2% to 2.5% is in the top ten. V trimming: 2 bases; J trimming: 1 base; junction bases outside the gene matches: 11. The CDR3 loop spans 19 amino acids. The germline gives CDR1 LGHDT, CDR2 YNNKEL (reference sequence). The source is an adult in good health. The chain uses TRBV3-1 (or the pseudogene TRBV3-2) and TRBJ2-1, with TRBD2 matching 10 bases. Source: peripheral blood, taken on day 0 of AZD1222 vaccination. The CDR3 is CASSQWLTSGPSSYNEQFF. CDR3 coding DNA: TGTGCCAGCAGCCAATGGTTGACTAGCGGGCCTTCTTCCTACAATGAGCAGTTCTTC.